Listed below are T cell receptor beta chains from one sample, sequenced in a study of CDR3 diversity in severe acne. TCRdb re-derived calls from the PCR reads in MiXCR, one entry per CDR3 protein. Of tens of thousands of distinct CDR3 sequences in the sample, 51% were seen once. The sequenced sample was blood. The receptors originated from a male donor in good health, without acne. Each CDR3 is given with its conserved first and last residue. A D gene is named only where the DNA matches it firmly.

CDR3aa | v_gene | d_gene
CASSPPSLTF | TRBV18 | NA
CASSYSGLAGEYEQYF | TRBV6-5 | TRBD2
CASSPSAGLSGYDYTF | TRBV10-3 | NA
CASSPQAGTEETQYF | TRBV7-3 | NA
CASSQEGYYEQYF | TRBV3-1 | NA
CASSLSREGNEQYF | TRBV2 | NA
CASSSTGTSGGAGEQFF | TRBV5-1 | TRBD2
CASNLQGDTEAFF | TRBV12-3/TRBV12-4 | TRBD1
CDSSFYICSASVDLTEAFF | TRBV7-8 | NA
CASNTGTGSSGYTF | TRBV2 | TRBD1
CASSSMGQGYNEQYF | TRBV7-8 | TRBD1
CATSSVTSNQPQHF | TRBV15 | NA
CATSRSGGNTIYF | TRBV15 | NA
CSARTSAISYEQYF | TRBV20-1 | TRBD2
CASSLAVGEGTEAFF | TRBV5-6 | NA
CAISGGRSSYEQYF | TRBV10-3 | NA
CASSDARDWRYEQYF | TRBV6-1 | NA
CASSKWIRTGGDTEAFF | TRBV19 | TRBD1
CASNKLAGLSGETQYF | TRBV6-5 | TRBD2
CSAMEGTSSGNTIYF | TRBV20-1 | NA
CANSDRGVTYEQYF | TRBV25-1 | NA
CAWLRGNTIYF | TRBV30 | NA
CASSRTGGNEKLFF | TRBV6-1 | TRBD1
CATSDGTSAEQYF | TRBV24-1 | TRBD2
CASSPEGLNTEAFF | TRBV25-1 | NA
CASSGPGAFF | TRBV12-3/TRBV12-4 | NA
CASSYSWRRDQPQHF | TRBV6-5 | NA
CASSWTGGRNEQYF | TRBV5-1 | TRBD1
CASTSRLGELFF | TRBV19 | NA
CASSLKREVDTQYF | TRBV12-3/TRBV12-4 | TRBD2
CASSPAQDEQYF | TRBV18 | NA
CASSVDRGNTYEQYF | TRBV2 | TRBD1
CSASTGGPYGYTF | TRBV20-1 | TRBD1
CSAREGRTEAFF | TRBV20-1 | NA
CASSLAGGSSYEQYF | TRBV5-1 | TRBD2
CASGGRGLETQYF | TRBV12-5 | NA
CASSPIMNTEAFF | TRBV7-9 | NA
CASSDPPNYGYTF | TRBV11-2 | NA
CASSPVAGVETQYF | TRBV5-6 | TRBD2
CATSDSTASSGNTIYF | TRBV24-1 | NA
CSATAGEGEVTQYF | TRBV20-1 | NA
CASSPAPGIERTEAFF | TRBV4-1 | NA
CASSEAPGDSNQPQHF | TRBV6-1 | NA
CASSLTTSGANTGGTEAFF | TRBV7-3 | NA
CASSITALAYEQYF | TRBV19 | NA
CATSRRGNGNYGYTF | TRBV15 | NA
CASSQDRVGYTF | TRBV14 | NA
CASNRGKALSGANVLTF | TRBV7-9 | TRBD1